This T cell receptor (beta chain) is from a study of blood T cell repertoires in COVID-19. CDR1 and CDR2 (germline): GTSNPN, SVGIG (reference sequence). The CDR3 spans 16 residues. Trimming left V 0 bases short and J 0 bases short, with 15 bases between. Using immunoSEQ multiplex PCR, the repertoire was profiled, and TCRdb retains in-frame clones only, with some absent. The data contain about 250,000 clones, 88% of them singletons. The source material was peripheral blood. This TCR came from a woman in her twenties or thirties with COVID-19, enrolled during active disease. The chain has TRBV30 and TRBJ2-7; D is perhaps TRBD1 (6 bases). The CDR3 bases are TGTGCCTGGAGTGTAGGTGAAGGGGGTCTCTCCTACGAGCAGTACGTC. Residues: CAWSVGEGGLSYEQYV.